The 15 T cell receptor beta chains below come from one sample, sequenced in a study of blood T cell repertoires in COVID-19 (dated by TCRdb to about 2020). Preparation of the library involved the immunoSEQ multiplex PCR assay. TCRdb carries this immuneACCESS record with in-frame sequences only. Its versions omit some clonotypes, under half of them owing to an unresolved V gene in the studies checked, with the rest unexplained. This sample gives tens of thousands of clones in total; roughly four fifths of them show up just once. The ten largest account for 1% to 1.5% of the sample. The sample consisted of peripheral blood. The source is a woman of 80 years or more with acute or convalescent COVID-19.

This chain links TRBV19 with TRBJ2-3; TRBD2 might be the D (6 bases). V lost 7 bases to trimming and J lost 2 bases, with 13 bases between them. The CDR3 is 14 amino acids. In germline, CDR1 is LNHDA, CDR2 SQIVND (reference sequence). The CDR3 region has the DNA TGTGCCAGTACTATGGGACTTAACACAGATACGCAGTATTTT. Its translation: CASTMGLNTDTQYF.

This chain joins TRBV6-5 and TRBJ2-3; weak D call: TRBD2 (6 bases). V lost 6 bases to trimming and J lost 10 bases, with 14 bases between them. The length of the CDR3 is 12 residues. Germline CDR1 and CDR2: MNHEY and SVGAGI. DNA of the CDR3: TGTGCCAGCAGGACCGACGGGAGTTCGCAGTATTTT. This gives the protein CASRTDGSSQYF.

The rearrangement uses TRBV12-3 or TRBV12-4 and TRBJ1-2, with D unclear. V was cut by 1 base and J by 3 bases, with 6 bases left in between. This CDR3 is built from 13 residues. The CDR3 loop is CASSLVPDYGYTF. CDR3 nucleotide sequence: TGTGCCAGCAGTTTAGTTCCAGACTATGGCTACACCTTC.

The chain uses TRBV6-1 and TRBJ2-6, with 8 positions matching TRBD1. Per germline, CDR1 MNHNS and CDR2 SASEGT. This CDR3 region has 19 residues. V shed 2 bases and J 0 bases; nucleotides not matched to a gene: 9. The CDR3 DNA sequence: TGTGCCAGCAGTGAAAGGACAGGGACATATTTCTCTGGGGCCAACGTCCTGACTTTC. Translation: CASSERTGTYFSGANVLTF.

The chain employs TRBV6-5 and TRBJ2-7, with D maybe TRBD1 (6 bases). This CDR3 comprises 15 residues. Germline V gives CDR1 MNHEY, CDR2 SVGAGI. V was trimmed by 6 bases and J by 0 bases, leaving 15 bases between them. Here the CDR3 DNA reads TGTGCCAGCAGGGGACAAGGTTGGAGCTCCTACGAGCAGTACTTC. Translated: CASRGQGWSSYEQYF.

This clone was counted between two and nine times. The chain uses TRBV6-1 and TRBJ1-1; D unclear. This CDR3 is 14 amino acids long. CDR1 is MNHNS and CDR2 is SASEGT in the germline V gene. V lost 2 bases and J 5 bases, leaving 12 bases between the germline ends. The DNA of the CDR3 is TGTGCCAGCAGTGAATATTGGCCGGGAACTGAAGCTTTCTTT. It specifies CASSEYWPGTEAFF.

The chain links TRBV5-1 to TRBJ1-6; D unresolved. CDR3 size: 14 residues. V was trimmed by 0 bases and J by 9 bases, leaving 10 bases between them. Germline V gene data show CDR1 as SGHRS and CDR2 as YFSETQ. The CDR3 sequence is CASSLGQPGSPLHF. CDR3 nucleotides: TGCGCCAGCAGCTTGGGACAACCTGGTTCACCCCTCCACTTT.

This chain links TRBV7-3 with TRBJ2-3, with TRBD2 as a possible D gene (6 bases). The germline gives CDR1 SGHTA, CDR2 FQGTGA. The CDR3 sequence is 15 residues long. The germline V and J ends were trimmed by 3 bases and 5 bases, with 15 bases remaining between them. CDR3 bases: TGTGCCAGCAGCTTCGTCGGGGGAGTCGGAGATACGCAGTATTTT. Amino acids: CASSFVGGVGDTQYF.

In this sample, this clone turned up a few times. The genes are TRBV14 and TRBJ1-1; D is unclear. The CDR3 sequence is 13 residues long. The germline gives CDR1 SGHDN, CDR2 FVKESK. V dropped 0 bases and J dropped 6 bases, with 8 bases sitting between them. The DNA for the CDR3 is TGTGCCAGCAGCCAAGATCTCGACTCTGAAGCTTTCTTT. It specifies CASSQDLDSEAFF.

The chain joins TRBV7-3 to TRBJ2-3; 7 bases map to TRBD2. Germline assignment: CDR1 SGHTA and CDR2 FQGTGA. Trimming took 4 bases from V and 4 from J; bases not matched to a gene: 5. This CDR3 comprises 14 residues. CDR3: CASSSGTKSDTQYF. The CDR3 DNA sequence: TGTGCCAGCAGCTCCGGGACTAAGTCAGATACGCAGTATTTT.

The V call is TRBV19, the J call TRBJ1-1, with D tentatively TRBD1 (5 bases). The germline V gene encodes CDR1 LNHDA and CDR2 SQIVND (reference sequence). V was clipped by 0 bases and J by 3 bases, with 20 bases between them. The CDR3 is made up of 18 amino acids. As DNA, the CDR3 is TGTGCCAGTAGTATAGATAGTGGTGTTACGACGGGGGACACTGAAGCTTTCTTT. It is translated as CASSIDSGVTTGDTEAFF.

The rearrangement links TRBV7-8 to TRBJ1-5; a weak D match, TRBD1 (6 bases). The CDR3 runs 14 residues. Per the germline V gene, CDR1 is SGHVS and CDR2 is FQNEAQ. Trimming took 5 bases from V and 3 from J, leaving 11 bases between them. The CDR3 spells CASSLTGSNQPQHF. The CDR3 nucleotides read TGTGCCAGCAGCCTGACAGGTTCCAATCAGCCCCAGCATTTT.

The rearrangement joins TRBV30 to TRBJ2-5; 7 nucleotides line up with TRBD2. V gave up 0 bases and J gave up 4 bases; unmatched junction bases: 8. This CDR3 comprises 15 residues. Germline CDR1 reads GTSNPN; CDR2 reads SVGIG (reference sequence). The CDR3 loop is CAWSVPWEGRETQYF. CDR3 sequence (DNA): TGTGCCTGGAGTGTACCCTGGGAGGGGCGAGAGACCCAGTACTTC.

The V call is TRBV28, the J call TRBJ2-7; a possible D gene is TRBD1 (5 bases). This CDR3 spans 15 amino acids. The V end was cut by 2 bases, the J end by 4 bases, with 15 bases between. CDR1 and CDR2 (germline): MDHEN, SYDVKM. CDR3 nucleotides: TGTGCCAGCAGTTTACCGGCAGGGATGGAATACGAGCAGTACTTC. It translates to CASSLPAGMEYEQYF.

The rearrangement joins TRBV18 to TRBJ2-7, with 7 bases aligning to TRBD1. The CDR3 has 14 amino acids. Germline V gene sequence: CDR1 KGHSH, CDR2 LQKENI. The J segment lost 3 bases and the V segment lost 3 bases, leaving 5 bases of the junction unmatched. The CDR3 DNA reads as TGTGCCAGCTCACCGACGGGACAGAGCTACGAGCAGTACTTC. Its protein product is CASSPTGQSYEQYF. The variable domain in full, with the rest retrieved from reference TRBV18 and TRBJ2-7, is NAGVMQNPRHLVRRRGQEARLRCSPMKGHSHVYWYRQLPEEGLKFMVYLQKENIIDESGMPKERFSAEFPKEGPSILRIQQVVRGDSAAYFCASSPTGQSYEQYFGPGTRLTVT.